The source of this T cell receptor beta chain is a study of glioma-infiltrating T cells. Study-level findings and limits: Very few CDR3 sequences were shared between tissue and blood. Gliomas, especially low-grade, showed above-expected tissue-blood divergence; non-neoplastic patients showed below.

This clonotype was picked up many times. Its antigen is unidentified. One junction end does not reproduce the germline sequence, and a read error may be involved. TCR alpha and beta CDR3 regions were amplified from RNA using iRepertoire nested multiplex PCR. Tissue mRNA or PBMC total RNA, about 85-400 ng, went into one-step reverse transcription and amplification. TCRdb recomputed calls from the multiplex PCR reads with MiXCR, one row per CDR3 protein. The table shows about 190,000 distinct CDR3 sequences, with roughly 32% occurring only once. The CDR3 is made up of 11 amino acids. Germline lookup yields CDR1 MNHEY and CDR2 SVGAGI.

The rearrangement links TRBV6-5 to TRBJ2-4; D not certain. The origin of this receptor is a human donor with low-grade glioma or glioblastoma, undergoing nonglioma brain surgery, or in good health (not recorded which). The sequenced sample consisted of glioma tissue, nonneoplastic brain tissue, or PBMCs (not recorded which). The CDR3 region is CASSYSNSRSF. The CDR3, as DNA: TGTGCCAGCAGTTACTCGAACTCGCGATCCTTC.